This T cell receptor beta chain came from a study of cytomegalovirus exposure and HLA in healthy donors (dated by TCRdb to the late 2010s). Looking at the study overall: According to an earlier analysis of 587 of the donors, 150 million to 200 million T cells yielded approximately 120 million unique TCR beta sequences and more than 250 Gb of sequence data. In addition to the first cohort of around 670 subjects, a separate validation cohort of over 90 different subjects was used. Genome-wide SNP genotypes for about three fifths of the 666 donors were used in a later genetic analysis, which treated that subset as a discovery cohort. An earlier analysis of several hundred of the donors applied high-throughput TCR beta sequencing to assess whether each TCR beta V gene segment acted as functional or pseudogenic. Every repertoire in the discovery cohort had been generated on one and the same sequencing platform. Alongside the repertoire data, information on donor age, sex, ethnicity and CMV serostatus was compiled. To predict cytomegalovirus infection status, the study brought together high-throughput TCR immunosequencing, statistical association of individual TCRs with disease status, and machine learning. The study aimed to test whether cataloging public T cell receptors could reveal signatures of past pathogen exposure. An early release covering 500 to 750 HLA-typed donors comprised 300 to 350 gigabases of sequencing data and approximately 80 million unique TCR sequences. The T cell repertoires of under 700 subjects were profiled by immunosequencing and related to cytomegalovirus serostatus. The number of typed donors differed by locus: roughly 620-640 for A, B, C, DRB1 and DQB1; some 500 for DQA1; around 580 for DPA1; and some 450 for DPB1. On average, around 240,000 unique TCR beta nucleotide sequences were sequenced per donor among some 430 genotyped donors of the cohort, with roughly a sixth of those sequences being non-productive. In a later analysis, previously published TCR beta repertoires from roughly 710 donors were re-analyzed and high-resolution HLA genotyping was added so that TCR occurrence patterns could be studied. Class I and class II HLA loci were covered by the typing at four-digit resolution. The later analysis used no new phenotypic data to find candidate immune exposures, relying instead on TCR beta sequences and their occurrence across donors. Of the roughly 400 genotyped donors, over 65% fell in the genetic ancestry cluster associated with self-reported Caucasian donors. Four to six DR-DQ haplotypes were handled as single units for association and clustering, since linkage in the cohort was strong. On the study overall, not on this receptor specifically: Because some donors lacked HLA typing at each locus, the association tests relied only on the typed subset. A further reported finding was that TCR beta sequences accurately predicted the HLA-A and HLA-B alleles for most subjects in the first cohort. Some IMGT-functional V segments, including TRBV6-2 and TRBV6-3, could not be told apart with the 87-base-pair reads, so those segments were excluded. The classifier was reported to diagnose cytomegalovirus status with high specificity and sensitivity in both the original and validation cohorts. Immune exposure information for the cohort was limited to CMV serostatus. When HLA alleles, especially DR and DQ, strongly co-occurred, TCR associations were difficult to assign to individual alleles. The authors suggested that the approach could potentially be generalized to other disease states and immunological phenotypes. In vitro tests confirmed that a few of the cytomegalovirus-associated TCR beta chains recognize cytomegalovirus antigens. Presence/absence analyses assumed roughly uniform sequencing depth across donors, an assumption that may not hold. According to a later analysis, TCR association rates differed among HLA loci, with DRB1 alleles showing the most associated TCRs and HLA-C alleles showing the fewest. In an earlier analysis of approximately 590 of the donors, most TCR beta V segments appeared in productive rearrangements about 87% or about 30% of the time, broadly matching IMGT annotations. In a later genetic analysis, a missense DCLRE1C variant was associated with V-gene and J-gene trimming of TCR beta chains, and the association was replicated in an independent cohort. A group of highly shared sequence variants was considered likely to be a technical artifact of the sequencing pipeline. According to a later analysis, parvovirus B19, influenza, CMV and Epstein-Barr virus appeared linked to several top co-occurrence clusters. In this cohort, only TCR beta chains were sequenced, and detectable features were limited by the absence of alpha or paired-chain data. Specific HLA alleles were associated with more than 15,000 TCR beta sequences at a false discovery rate of 0.05 in a later analysis. Compared with the 666-donor mean, donors in an Asian-associated ancestry cluster had fewer N-insertions in productive TCRs, according to a later genetic analysis. In a later analysis, HLA-associated TCR beta chains were found to be more clonally expanded and to have lower generation probabilities than equally common non-associated chains. Because counts were too low, around 18 rarely observed V segments, including chromosome 9 orphons, were left out of the earlier analysis of some 600 of the donors. Most CMV-associated TCR beta chains appeared to be HLA-restricted in a later analysis, and the HLA associations seemed to be driven largely by CMV exposure. Correlated functional status among segregating V segments might reflect linkage disequilibrium, but an unknown experimental factor could not be ruled out. Across donors, most TCR sequences were observed very rarely, whereas some public TCRs were present in many individuals. In the study, 150 to 200 TCR beta chains were listed as associated with cytomegalovirus.

CDR1 is given as SNHLY and CDR2 as FYNNEI, both from the germline V gene. The CDR3, from cysteine to phenylalanine, totals 11 residues. CDR3 DNA is the only sequence kept; it has 33 bases, read in frame from the first base. Cut back by 3 bases and 7 bases, the V and J ends lie 7 bases apart. In the case of this clone: Its cognate antigen has yet to be identified. Base-call qualities are not available, and no considerably larger clone is one nucleotide away.

Library prep was done by the immunoSEQ multiplex PCR assay. For the multiplex PCR, a mixture combining 60 forward primers for TCR Vbeta segments and 13 reverse primers for TCR Jbeta segments was used. The CDR3 region of rearranged TCR beta genes was amplified from genomic DNA with a multiplex PCR assay. Amplified TCR beta libraries were sequenced as 87-base-pair reads on the Illumina HiSeq System. For the original study's pipeline: Across the roughly 600 repertoires, a later analysis counted tens of millions of unique TCR beta chains, 9 million to 14 million of which were shared by at least two donors. To remove PCR and sequencing errors, raw reads were error-corrected and collapsed into unique sequences using a nearest-neighbor algorithm that merged closely related sequences. V, D and J gene segments were assigned by aligning CDR3 sequences to IMGT reference sequences. For a sequence to be retained, at least a six-nucleotide match to both a V gene segment and a J gene segment was required. Rearrangements were classified as productive when the CDR3 lacked stop codons and remained in frame with V and J, and all other rearrangements were classified as non-productive. Following IMGT convention, CDR3 was defined as the stretch from the second conserved V-encoded cysteine to the conserved J-encoded phenylalanine. In an earlier analysis of more than 550 of the donors, sequences lacking an unambiguous match to a single V gene segment were excluded. An earlier analysis of several hundred of the donors called V segments functional above 56.7% productive rearrangements and segregating when the between-donor standard deviation exceeded 5%. A statistical classification framework was developed to diagnose cytomegalovirus status using the catalog of TCR beta chain sequences. V and J gene assignment, in a later analysis, came from comparing TCR nucleotide sequences with IMGT/GENE-DB human TR gene sequences. A later analysis assigned CDR3 sequences and most-parsimonious VDJ recombination scenarios with the TCRdist pipeline. In a later analysis, each TCR beta chain was defined by its CDR3 amino acid sequence together with its V-gene family, and reads lacking a unique V-gene family were excluded. As a way to deal with suspected cross-contamination and a sequencing artifact, a later analysis dropped 450 to 600 nucleotide sequences that were highly shared and had low generation probability. In a later analysis, a clonal expansion index for each public chain was calculated from normalized within-repertoire ranks of inferred template counts. A later analysis computed generation probabilities with a VDJ recombination model fitted to out-of-frame rearrangements, and checked the results against IGoR. In a later analysis, TCR-TCR, TCR-HLA and TCR-CMV co-occurrence was scored with hypergeometric tests, and a repertoire-size bias correction was applied to TCR pairs. In a later analysis, false discovery rates were estimated by permuting HLA or CMV assignments 20 times. A later analysis grouped co-occurring TCRs with DBSCAN, adding TCRdist sequence similarity when clustering within HLA-allele-positive subsets. Co-occurrence clustering excluded repertoires with fewer than 30,000 or more than 120,000 public chains, plus five with anomalous nucleotide sharing. In its TCRdb copy, this immuneACCESS table keeps in-frame sequences only and misses some clones. Where compared with another copy, unresolved V genes explain less than half of these, and the others have no known cause. That table gives V, J and clone size, and the DNA gave D and trimming. Counted in this sample were under 150,000 clones; approximately 83% of them appeared once. The ten largest clones capture 2% to 3% of the sample.

The cohort consisted of some 730 healthy bone marrow donors. At the time of sampling, all cohort members were nominally healthy, though unrecorded immune exposures were likely present. The donor was CMV seronegative and belonged to the group of 352 seronegative cohort members. Every donor gave a peripheral blood sample, and the peripheral blood mononuclear cells from that sample were used for TCR beta sequencing. The Qiagen DNeasy Blood Extraction Kit was used to extract genomic DNA from the blood cell samples. The TCR was taken from a woman under 30 in good health and CMV-seronegative. The sequencing input was PBMCs. The chain couples TRBV2 to TRBJ2-7; the D gene is unclear. The nucleotides read TGTGCCAGCAGTGACGGTCGTGAGCAGTACTTC. Its protein product is CASSDGREQYF.